The 18 T cell receptor beta chains below were found in one sample sequenced in a study of T cell responses to AZD1222 COVID-19 vaccine. Assay used: immunoSEQ multiplex PCR; TCRdb lists only in-frame clones, some missing. The sample carries around 65,000 clones, approximately 85% recorded once. The sequenced sample was peripheral blood, obtained 28 days after the second AZD1222 dose. These receptors were obtained from an adult who received the AZD1222 COVID-19 vaccine.

This clone was seen a handful of times. This sequence joins TRBV9 and TRBJ1-1; D not certain. The CDR3 contains 14 residues. Trimming cost V 3 bases and J 4 bases, with 13 bases left between them. CDR1 is SGDLS and CDR2 is YYNGEE in the germline V gene. DNA for the CDR3: TGTGCCAGCAGCGGAAACTGGGGATCCACTGAAGCTTTCTTT. Protein product: CASSGNWGSTEAFF.

This chain links TRBV19 with TRBJ2-1; D not certain. Germline V lookup: CDR1 LNHDA, CDR2 SQIVND (reference sequence). This CDR3 is 16 amino acids long. V gave up 1 base and J gave up 1 base, with 11 bases separating them. The CDR3 spells CASSIGLIGSYNEQFF. The CDR3 nucleotides are TGTGCCAGTAGTATAGGTCTCATAGGGTCCTACAATGAGCAGTTCTTC.

The chain uses TRBV2 and TRBJ1-6; possibly TRBD1 for D (5 bases). CDR3 length: 14 amino acids. Germline values: CDR1 SNHLY, CDR2 FYNNEI. Trimming took off 2 bases at V and 4 bases at J, with 6 bases between the two ends. CDR3 amino acids: CASSERQYNSPLHF. CDR3 DNA sequence: TGTGCCAGCAGTGAACGACAGTATAATTCACCCCTCCACTTT.

The chain links TRBV9 to TRBJ2-5; 9 nucleotides match TRBD2. V dropped 6 bases and J dropped 5; count of bases not matched to a gene: 8. Germline V gives CDR1 SGDLS, CDR2 YYNGEE. The CDR3 is 14 residues long. The CDR3 DNA is TGTGCCAGCAACCCCAGCGGGGGGTTTGAGACCCAGTACTTC. Translated, it gives CASNPSGGFETQYF.

The J gene is TRBJ2-7, the V gene TRBV6-1, with D perhaps matching TRBD1 (6 bases). Trimming shortened V by 3 bases and J by 5 bases, and 11 bases separated the two germline ends. Per germline, CDR1 MNHNS and CDR2 SASEGT. This CDR3 spans 13 amino acids. Written as DNA, the CDR3 is TGTGCCAGCAGTGACCCAGGGGACCACGAGCAGTACTTC. Protein sequence: CASSDPGDHEQYF.

This sequence joins TRBV4-1 and TRBJ2-3, with 8 bases matching TRBD2. The CDR3 extends over 15 amino acids. The germline V gene encodes CDR1 MGHRA and CDR2 YSYEKL. The J segment lost 7 bases and the V segment lost 3 bases, leaving 9 bases of the junction unmatched. CDR3 DNA: TGCGCCAGCAGCCATGAAGCGGGAGTCGTTAATACGCAGTATTTT. It specifies CASSHEAGVVNTQYF.

This chain connects TRBV28 to TRBJ1-1; 12 positions agree with TRBD1. The CDR3 extends over 14 amino acids. V shed 5 bases and J 11 bases; nucleotides not matched to a gene: 9. Germline-derived CDR1 and CDR2 are MDHEN and SYDVKM. The CDR3 reads CASSRGTGGRRAFF. CDR3 in DNA: TGTGCCAGCAGTCGGGGGACAGGGGGCCGGAGGGCTTTCTTT.

This clone was picked up a small number of times. The genes are TRBV6-2 or TRBV6-3 and TRBJ1-1, with 10 bases lining up with TRBD1. V lost 0 bases and J lost 10; bases outside the gene matches: 8. The CDR3 is 15 residues long. The V gene's germline CDR1 is MNHEY and CDR2 SVGEGT. CDR3 bases: TGTGCCAGCAGTTACTCGAGGGGGACAGGGGAAGGAGCTTTCTTT. Encoded protein: CASSYSRGTGEGAFF.

The V and J genes are TRBV27 and TRBJ2-2; 7 nucleotides line up with TRBD2. This CDR3 is 17 amino acids long. Trimming cost V 6 bases and J 4 bases; bases outside gene matches: 14. Per germline, CDR1 MNHEY and CDR2 SMNVEV (reference sequence). CDR3 DNA sequence: TGTGCCAGCAGCCTAACGACTAGCCCGTGGCCCACCGGGGAGCTGTTTTTT. Encoded protein: CASSLTTSPWPTGELFF.

CDR3 DNA: TGTGCCAGCTCACCCTCGAGGACAGGGGACTATGGCTACACCTTC. The encoded protein is CASSPSRTGDYGYTF. The V gene is TRBV18, the J gene TRBJ1-2; TRBD1 matches 9 bases. This CDR3 has 15 residues. J was trimmed by 3 bases and V by 3 bases; bases with no gene match: 5. CDR1 and CDR2 (germline): KGHSH, LQKENI.

The chain links TRBV15 to TRBJ2-5; tentatively, D is TRBD2 (5 bases). From germline, CDR1 is LNHNV and CDR2 YYDKDF (reference sequence). This CDR3 is 13 amino acids long. The V gene lost 0 bases and the J gene lost 5 bases, with 7 bases spanning the gap. CDR3 sequence reads: CATSRERAETQYF. DNA of the CDR3: TGTGCCACCAGCAGAGAGAGGGCGGAGACCCAGTACTTC.

The chain joins TRBV28 to TRBJ1-5; weak D call: TRBD1 (5 bases). In germline, CDR1 is MDHEN, CDR2 SYDVKM. Between the trimmed V and J ends, which lost 5 bases and 4 bases, there was a span of 27 bases. The CDR3 extends over 19 amino acids. The CDR3 nucleotides are TGTGCCAGCAGTCCGAGTTATGTTAGCACGGGACGGCTAAATCAGCCCCAGCATTTT. Encoded protein: CASSPSYVSTGRLNQPQHF.

The genes are TRBV9 and TRBJ1-1; 7 bases are a match to TRBD1. The V gene end was trimmed by 0 bases and the J gene end by 9 bases; junction bases not matched to a gene: 5. CDR3 size: 13 residues. Germline-derived CDR1 and CDR2 are SGDLS and YYNGEE. The CDR3 reads CASSVGEGAKAFF. CDR3 DNA: TGTGCCAGCAGCGTAGGGGAGGGGGCTAAAGCTTTCTTT.

This clone was seen a handful of times. The chain links TRBV27 to TRBJ2-7; TRBD1 might be the D (6 bases). Trimming pared 7 bases from V and 3 bases from J, leaving 19 bases between. The germline V gene has CDR1 MNHEY and CDR2 SMNVEV (reference sequence). The CDR3 extends over 15 amino acids. CDR3 DNA: TGTGCCAGCAATCCGACCGGGACACCGTACTACGAGCAGTACTTC. Translation gives CASNPTGTPYYEQYF.

This clone appeared once. The V and J genes are TRBV29-1 and TRBJ2-1, with 7 bases fitting TRBD1. This CDR3 spans 14 amino acids. J lost 7 bases, V lost 4 bases, and 10 bases had no gene match. From germline, CDR1 is SQVTM and CDR2 ANQGSEA. CDR3 DNA: TGCAGCGTTGCGGGCGACAGGGTCGGAAATGAGCAGTTCTTC. It is translated as CSVAGDRVGNEQFF.

The chain combines TRBV7-9 with TRBJ2-5; D is possibly TRBD2 (5 bases). This CDR3 comprises 16 residues. V lost 5 bases and J lost 2, with 18 bases in between. Germline CDR1 is SEHNR and CDR2 is FQNEAQ (reference sequence). This CDR3 reads CASSPGWAGGQETQYF. The CDR3 DNA sequence: TGTGCCAGCAGCCCGGGATGGGCGGGTGGTCAAGAGACCCAGTACTTC.

The V and J genes are TRBV7-9 and TRBJ2-7, with no clear D. CDR3 length: 13 residues. Trimming removed 1 base at V and 4 bases at J, with 8 bases between. Looked up from germline, CDR1 is SEHNR and CDR2 is FQNEAQ (reference sequence). The DNA of the CDR3 is TGTGCCAGCAGCTTAGGCGCTGGGTACGAGCAGTACTTC. It specifies CASSLGAGYEQYF.

Only a few counts were recorded for this clone. The chain employs TRBV5-6 and TRBJ2-7; TRBD1 is a possible D gene (5 bases). The V end was cut by 4 bases, the J end by 0 bases, with 14 bases between. CDR3 length: 15 amino acids. Germline V CDR1 and CDR2: SGHDT, YYEEEE. The CDR3 DNA reads TGTGCCAGCAGCACATACGACAGATCCTCCTACGAGCAGTACTTC. It yields the protein CASSTYDRSSYEQYF.